What follows are 22 T cell receptor beta chains derived from one specimen sequenced in a study of cytomegalovirus exposure and HLA in healthy donors. Vbeta (60) and Jbeta (13) primers were used in the PCR. The table came from immunoSEQ multiplex PCR; TCRdb's copy has only in-frame clones and leaves some out. The table records more than 100,000 clones, about four fifths of them present only once. The sample comprised PBMCs. These receptors were taken from a female donor in good health and CMV-seropositive.

The chain employs TRBV7-9 and TRBJ2-7; the match to TRBD1 covers 10 bases. J lost 5 bases, V lost 5 bases, and 6 bases had no gene match. Germline V gene data show CDR1 as SEHNR and CDR2 as FQNEAQ (reference sequence). The CDR3 contains 14 residues. The CDR3 spells CASSIDRGRNEQYF. Written as DNA, the CDR3 is TGTGCCAGCAGCATAGACAGGGGGCGTAACGAGCAGTACTTC.

J is TRBJ2-3 and V is TRBV18; D perhaps matches TRBD2 (6 bases). Germline V gene data show CDR1 as KGHSH and CDR2 as LQKENI. This CDR3 contains 16 residues. V shed 3 bases and J shed 4 bases, with 17 bases lying between them. CDR3 bases: TGTGCCAGCTCACCTACGCGGGGTTTGAGCCCAGATACGCAGTATTTT. As protein: CASSPTRGLSPDTQYF.

The rearrangement joins TRBV4-1 to TRBJ2-5; TRBD2 aligns across 9 bases. This CDR3 region has 18 residues. Germline CDR1 and CDR2: MGHRA and YSYEKL. The junction had 10 bases not matched to a gene; V was cut back by 0 bases and J by 2 bases. The chain's CDR3 is CASSQDFGASGAQETQYF. In DNA form, the CDR3 reads TGCGCCAGCAGCCAAGATTTCGGGGCTAGCGGGGCACAAGAGACCCAGTACTTC.

The gene calls are TRBV11-2 and TRBJ2-2; tentative D call: TRBD2 (6 bases). Trimming shortened V by 4 bases and J by 0 bases, and 9 bases separated the two germline ends. There are 15 residues in the CDR3. The germline V gene encodes CDR1 SGHAT and CDR2 FQNNGV. The chain's CDR3 is CASSWTTANTGELFF. The CDR3 DNA reads as TGTGCCAGCAGCTGGACTACCGCGAACACCGGGGAGCTGTTTTTT.

The chain combines TRBV27 with TRBJ1-1; perhaps TRBD1 as D (5 bases). The CDR3 sequence is 22 residues long. Germline V gene sequence: CDR1 MNHEY, CDR2 SMNVEV (reference sequence). Between the trimmed V and J ends, which lost 5 bases and 0 bases, there was a span of 34 bases. The CDR3 nucleotides are TGTGCCAGCAGTCCGCAAAAACCGTCGCCGTGGGAAAACGGGGGGATGAACACTGAAGCTTTCTTT. Amino acids: CASSPQKPSPWENGGMNTEAFF.

This chain uses TRBV9 with TRBJ1-1, with a tentative D call TRBD1 (5 bases). Deletions cut 0 bases from V and 0 bases from J, with 6 bases between. Germline V lookup: CDR1 SGDLS, CDR2 YYNGEE. The CDR3 is 14 residues long. This CDR3 reads CASSVEQVNTEAFF. The CDR3 DNA is TGTGCCAGCAGCGTAGAACAGGTGAACACTGAAGCTTTCTTT.

The J gene is TRBJ1-1, the V gene TRBV12-5; possible D gene TRBD1, 6 bases. V was trimmed by 7 bases and J by 1 base, leaving 22 bases between them. Germline V CDR1 and CDR2: LGHNT, FRNRAP. CDR3 length: 17 amino acids. CDR3 in amino acids: CASVGTDRLLRNTEAFF. The CDR3 DNA reads TGTGCTAGTGTTGGGACCGACAGGTTGTTAAGGAACACTGAAGCTTTCTTT.

The chain links TRBV19 to TRBJ1-3; TRBD1 aligns across 7 bases. Germline values: CDR1 LNHDA, CDR2 SQIVND (reference sequence). The CDR3 contains 14 residues. J was trimmed by 4 bases and V by 5 bases; bases with no gene match: 5. The CDR3 spells CASSAGGNGNTIYF. CDR3 DNA: TGTGCCAGTAGTGCAGGGGGAAACGGAAACACCATATATTTT.

The V and J genes are TRBV6-5 and TRBJ2-7; possibly TRBD1 for D (6 bases). Trimming cost V 4 bases and J 0 bases, with 10 bases left between them. This CDR3 region has 14 residues. CDR1 is MNHEY, CDR2 SVGAGI, per germline. CDR3 DNA sequence: TGTGCCAGCAGTTCCCGGGACACCTCCTACGAGCAGTACTTC. Its protein is CASSSRDTSYEQYF.

V usage is TRBV13 and J usage is TRBJ1-5; TRBD1 agrees at 9 bases. V dropped 2 bases and J dropped 6; count of bases not matched to a gene: 5. CDR3 length: 15 residues. CDR1 PRHDT and CDR2 FYEKMQ come from the germline V gene (reference sequence). The CDR3 spells CASSLTGGAGQPQHF. The CDR3 DNA follows: TGTGCCAGCAGCTTAACAGGGGGCGCCGGTCAGCCCCAGCATTTT.

The chain has TRBV6-1 and TRBJ1-2, with TRBD1 matching over 8 bases. The V gene's germline CDR1 is MNHNS and CDR2 SASEGT. V lost 5 bases, J lost 4 bases, and 6 bases stayed unmatched. The CDR3 is 14 amino acids. CDR3 residues: CASSSAGTGYGYTF. CDR3 bases: TGTGCCAGCAGTTCCGCCGGGACAGGCTATGGCTACACCTTC.

The gene calls are TRBV29-1 and TRBJ1-2; the D is unclear. Germline CDR1 is SQVTM and CDR2 is ANQGSEA. Trimming pared 3 bases from V and 8 bases from J, leaving 7 bases between. This CDR3 spans 10 amino acids. As DNA, the CDR3 is TGCAGCGTTGATCGGGTGGGCTACACCTTC. It codes for CSVDRVGYTF.

J is TRBJ1-5 and V is TRBV5-1; possibly TRBD1 for D (6 bases). CDR1 and CDR2 (germline): SGHRS, YFSETQ. Trimming took 0 bases from V and 4 from J, leaving 14 bases between them. The CDR3 sequence is 16 residues long. For the CDR3, the DNA is TGCGCCAGCAGCTTGGGGGCGACAGGAACAAATCAGCCCCAGCATTTT. Protein: CASSLGATGTNQPQHF.

The V and J genes are TRBV10-1 and TRBJ2-2; 7 nucleotides line up with TRBD1. The CDR3 is 15 residues long. J was trimmed by 7 bases and V by 3 bases; bases with no gene match: 8. The germline V gene encodes CDR1 WNHNN and CDR2 SYGVQD (reference sequence). CDR3 amino acids: CASSDGTASLGELFF. DNA for the CDR3: TGCGCCAGCAGTGACGGGACAGCTTCCCTCGGGGAGCTGTTTTTT.

There are a few counts of this clone. This chain joins TRBV7-2 and TRBJ2-1; 10 bases are a match to TRBD2. CDR1 and CDR2 (germline): SGHTA, FQGNSA. The CDR3 totals 15 residues. Trimming cost V 5 bases and J 4 bases; bases outside gene matches: 5. In DNA, the CDR3 is TGTGCCAGCAGCCCAACTAGCGGGGAATACAATGAGCAGTTCTTC. The encoded protein is CASSPTSGEYNEQFF. Based on the CDR3 plus reference TRBV7-2 and TRBJ2-1, the full variable domain is GAGVSQSPSNKVTEKGKDVELRCDPISGHTALYWYRQSLGQGLEFLIYFQGNSAPDKSGLPSDRFSAERTGGSVSTLTIQRTQQEDSAVYLCASSPTSGEYNEQFFGPGTRLTVL.

This clone has just a few counts. The rearrangement joins TRBV5-8 to TRBJ1-3; D is uncertain. V dropped 1 base and J dropped 2 bases, with 7 bases sitting between them. The CDR3 runs to 14 residues. The germline V gene has CDR1 SGHTS and CDR2 YDEGEE. The CDR3 DNA reads TGTGCCAGCAGCTTGAACGGGGCTGGAAACACCATATATTTT. Residues: CASSLNGAGNTIYF. The full variable domain, in which reference TRBV5-8 and TRBJ1-3 provide the parts outside the CDR3, is EAGVTQSPTHLIKTRGQQATLRCSPISGHTSVYWYQQALGLGLQFLLWYDEGEERNRGNFPPRFSGRQFPNYSSELNVNALELEDSALYLCASSLNGAGNTIYFGEGSWLTVV.

The rearrangement joins TRBV5-8 to TRBJ1-5, with a weak D call TRBD1 (6 bases). V was cut by 4 bases and J by 0 bases, with 11 bases left in between. Germline values: CDR1 SGHTS, CDR2 YDEGEE. This CDR3 is 15 amino acids long. The CDR3 sequence is CASSRTAYSNQPQHF. The CDR3 DNA follows: TGTGCCAGCAGCCGGACAGCATATAGCAATCAGCCCCAGCATTTT.

The sample holds a few counts of this clone. The chain recombines TRBV7-8 with TRBJ1-6; weak D call: TRBD1 (5 bases). From germline, CDR1 is SGHVS and CDR2 FQNEAQ. The CDR3 spans 15 residues. V was trimmed by 4 bases and J by 5 bases, leaving 12 bases between them. The CDR3 nucleotides are TGTGCCAGCAGCTCAAGGGGTAACAATAATTCACCCCTCCACTTT. It is translated as CASSSRGNNNSPLHF.

The genes are TRBV28 and TRBJ1-5; unclear D gene. The germline CDR1 and CDR2 sequences are MDHEN and SYDVKM. The V gene lost 5 bases and the J gene lost 6 bases, with 8 bases spanning the gap. The CDR3 consists of 12 residues. The CDR3 DNA sequence: TGTGCCAGCAGTCCCCGGTTTCAGCCCCAGCATTTT. Protein: CASSPRFQPQHF.

V gene TRBV30 combines with J gene TRBJ1-5, with no clear D. The ends were cut back, 1 base at V and 6 bases at J, with 10 bases in the middle. Germline CDR1 and CDR2: GTSNPN and SVGIG (reference sequence). The CDR3 spans 13 residues. The CDR3 DNA follows: TGTGCCTGGAGTGCCCCAGAACGTCAGCCCCAGCATTTT. Protein: CAWSAPERQPQHF.

The V gene is TRBV6-1, the J gene TRBJ1-2; TRBD1 matches at 8 bases. The CDR3 is 14 residues long. V shed 4 bases and J 4 bases; nucleotides not matched to a gene: 5. Looked up from germline, CDR1 is MNHNS and CDR2 is SASEGT. CDR3 in DNA: TGTGCCAGCAGTGCAGGGGGCGTAGGCTATGGCTACACCTTC. Its translation is CASSAGGVGYGYTF.

The CDR3 region has the DNA TGTGTCAGAAGCGCCGCGGGGGGGGGCTCTGGAAACACCATATATTTT. Translating gives CVRSAAGGGSGNTIYF. The chain joins TRBV7-5 to TRBJ1-3. TRBV7-5 is listed as a pseudogene. The CDR3 totals 16 residues.